A single sample gave rise to the 23 T cell receptor beta chains below, sequenced in a study of T cells in women clearing cervical HPV infection. This table comes from immunoSEQ multiplex PCR, and its TCRdb copy is limited to in-frame clones, with some not included. The repertoire table contains tens of thousands of clones. Sequencing was done on a sample of blood buffy coat. Receptor source: a woman aged 18-70 years with a cervical HPV16 infection that either progressed to CIN3+ or cleared (not recorded which).

About this clone itself: The read halts 3 residues ahead of the CDR3 end, with the missing end drawn from the germline J gene. Other DNA sequences from this sample encode an identical CDR3 as well. The rearrangement uses TRBV7-9 and TRBJ2-1; 12 bases are a match to TRBD2. J lost 7 bases, V lost 8 bases, and 6 bases had no gene match. The CDR3 sequence is 14 residues long. The germline gives CDR1 SEHNR, CDR2 FQNEAQ (reference sequence). The part of the CDR3 DNA that was read is TGTGCCAGCCGAGGACTAGCGGGAACGAATGAG. It codes for CASRGLAGTNE. In full, the CDR3 reads CASRGLAGTNEQFF.

As for this clone: The CDR3 extends 3 residues past the end of the read, so its final part is completed from the germline J gene. The V call is TRBV2, the J call TRBJ2-2, with D possibly being TRBD1 (5 bases). The CDR3 spans 15 residues. CDR1 and CDR2 from the germline V gene are SNHLY and FYNNEI. The DNA read from the CDR3 is TGTGCCAGCAGTGAGGGCTGGCCTGGGGCCAACGTG. This encodes CASSEGWPGANV. The complete CDR3 protein is CASSEGWPGANVLFF.

On this clone: The sequence runs out 3 residues before the end of the CDR3; the remainder is reconstructed from the germline J gene. This chain connects TRBV30 to TRBJ2-1; 11 nucleotides match TRBD2. Germline V gene lookup returns CDR1 GTSNPN and CDR2 SVGIG (reference sequence). The CDR3 covers 15 residues. With 5 bases clipped from V and 8 bases from J, the junction kept 11 bases outside the gene matches. CDR3 bases read: TGTGCCTGGGTTAGCGGGAGGGCTTTGGTATATGAG. It yields the protein CAWVSGRALVYE. Given in full, the CDR3 is CAWVSGRALVYEQFF.

To note about this clone: The read is 3 residues too short to cover the CDR3 end, so that end is filled in from the germline J gene. The same CDR3 arises from other DNA sequences in this sample as well. The chain couples TRBV5-1 to TRBJ2-5; D is perhaps TRBD2 (5 bases). This CDR3 spans 15 amino acids. V was pared by 5 bases and J by 2 bases, with 16 bases between. CDR1 and CDR2 (germline): SGHRS, YFSETQ. The DNA read from the CDR3 is TGCGCCAGCAGGTCCGATCTAGCACCTCAAGAGACC. As protein: CASRSDLAPQET. The entire CDR3 sequence reads CASRSDLAPQETQYF.

Worth noting for this clone: The read falls 3 residues short of the CDR3 end, and the missing part is taken from the germline J gene. V usage is TRBV5-4 and J usage is TRBJ1-6; D possibly corresponds to TRBD1 (5 bases). The V gene's germline CDR1 is SGHNT and CDR2 YYREEE (reference sequence). The CDR3 runs 16 residues. Trimming took off 3 bases at V and 8 bases at J, with 18 bases between the two ends. The CDR3 is CASSSSTAWGDSPLHF. The covered CDR3 bases are TGTGCCAGCAGCTCATCGACGGCCTGGGGGGATTCACCC.

About this clone: The junction does not match germline at one end; this may be a read error. Sequencing ends 3 residues short of the CDR3 end; the germline J gene provides the rest. The chain couples TRBV2 to TRBJ2-3; the D is unclear. CDR1 and CDR2 from the germline V gene are SNHLY and FYNNEI. The length of the CDR3 is 14 residues. The CDR3 sequence is CASSEELYQETQYF. The sequenced part of the CDR3 DNA is TGTGCCAGCAGCGAAGAACTGTACCAAGAGACG.

Remarks on this clone: The read is 3 residues too short to cover the CDR3 end, so that end is filled in from the germline J gene. This chain uses TRBV7-6 with TRBJ2-1; TRBD1 matches 9 bases. V was clipped by 5 bases and J by 8 bases; unmatched bases: 10. This CDR3 comprises 15 residues. Looked up from germline, CDR1 is SGHVS and CDR2 is FNYEAQ. CDR3 DNA (partial): TGTGCCAGCAGCCCAATGGACAGGGGTACAGATGAG. Protein: CASSPMDRGTDE. The CDR3 reads in full as CASSPMDRGTDEQFF. The full variable domain, completed using reference TRBV7-6 and TRBJ2-1, is GAGVSQSPRYKVTKRGQDVALRCDPISGHVSLYWYRQALGQGPEFLTYFNYEAQQDKSGLPNDRFSAERPEGSISTLTIQRTEQRDSAMYRCASSPMDRGTDEQFFGPGTRLTVL.

A note on this clone: The read finishes 3 residues shy of the CDR3 end, and the germline J gene is used to complete it. This sequence joins TRBV20-1 and TRBJ1-2; 9 bases line up with TRBD1. The CDR3 length is 18 residues. Germline V gene data show CDR1 as DFQATT and CDR2 as SNEGSKA (reference sequence). Losses at the gene ends were 0 bases for V and 4 bases for J; bases not matched to a gene: 15. The CDR3 sequence: CSARDTPRDREYSYGYTF. CDR3 DNA (partial): TGCAGTGCTAGAGACACACCCCGGGACAGGGAATATAGCTATGGC.

Note on this clone: The read ends 3 residues shy of where the CDR3 ends; the end is completed using the germline J gene. The rearrangement joins TRBV20-1 to TRBJ2-7, with D possibly matching TRBD2 (5 bases). The V end was cut by 6 bases, the J end by 1 base, with 13 bases between. The CDR3 covers 13 residues. Germline CDR1 reads DFQATT; CDR2 reads SNEGSKA (reference sequence). The DNA read from the CDR3 is TGCAGTGCCATAGCGCCCGAGTCCTACGAG. It codes for CSAIAPESYE. The CDR3 in its entirety is CSAIAPESYEQYF.

Details on this clone: The read is 3 residues too short to cover the CDR3 end, so that end is filled in from the germline J gene. The rearrangement uses TRBV5-1 and TRBJ1-2, with TRBD1 as a possible D gene (5 bases). Germline CDR1 reads SGHRS; CDR2 reads YFSETQ. The CDR3 length is 14 residues. Trimming removed 0 bases at V and 3 bases at J, with 9 bases between. The CDR3 here is CASSLGQIHYGYTF. The part of the CDR3 DNA that was read is TGCGCCAGCAGCTTGGGACAGATACACTATGGC.

Incomplete CDR3 DNA: TGTGCCAGCAGGACAGGGGGGACGAACACTGAA. Its protein is CASRTGGTNTE. The complete CDR3 sequence is CASRTGGTNTEAFF. The V and J genes are TRBV7-9 and TRBJ1-1, with TRBD1 matching over 9 bases. The CDR3 end falls 3 residues outside the read, so it is completed with the germline J gene. Germline V gene sequence: CDR1 SEHNR, CDR2 FQNEAQ (reference sequence). The CDR3 runs to 14 residues. Trimming removed 6 bases from V and 1 base from J; junction bases left unmatched: 3.

A remark on this clone: The observed sequence ends 3 residues before the CDR3 terminus, with the missing tail filled in from the germline J gene. The chain joins TRBV7-9 to TRBJ2-4; 8 bases match TRBD1. The germline gives CDR1 SEHNR, CDR2 FQNEAQ (reference sequence). This CDR3 region has 11 residues. CDR3 bases read: TGTGCCAGCGGCAGGGGGCTTGGT. Protein product: CASGRGLG. The full CDR3 protein is CASGRGLGQYF.

As concerns this clone: The read falls 3 residues short of the CDR3 end, and the missing part is taken from the germline J gene. V usage is TRBV5-4 and J usage is TRBJ1-4; 9 bases match TRBD1. The germline CDR1 and CDR2 sequences are SGHNT and YYREEE (reference sequence). With V trimmed by 3 bases and J by 5 bases, 5 bases remained unmatched. This CDR3 is 15 amino acids long. The sequenced part of the CDR3 DNA is TGTGCCAGCAGCTCACAACAGGGGGCAAATGAAAAA. Its translation: CASSSQQGANEK. The entire CDR3 sequence reads CASSSQQGANEKLFF.

Worth noting for this clone: The read halts 3 residues ahead of the CDR3 end, with the missing end drawn from the germline J gene. This chain uses TRBV12-3 or TRBV12-4 with TRBJ1-5; no clear D gene. CDR3 length: 14 residues. V lost 8 bases to trimming and J lost 0 bases, with 11 bases between them. CDR3 loop: CASQGLNSNQPQHF. The DNA read from the CDR3 is TGTGCCAGCCAAGGTTTGAATAGCAATCAGCCC.

In the case of this clone: The read falls 3 residues short of the CDR3 end, and the missing part is taken from the germline J gene. J is TRBJ2-2 and V is TRBV6-1; possibly TRBD1 or TRBD2 for D (5 bases each). The germline V gene encodes CDR1 MNHNS and CDR2 SASEGT. This CDR3 region has 14 residues. V was clipped by 7 bases and J by 1 base, with 10 bases between them. CDR3 region: CASIDSGNTGELFF. Partial CDR3 DNA: TGTGCCAGCATTGACAGCGGGAACACCGGGGAG.

Details on this clone: Sequencing ends 3 residues short of the CDR3 end; the germline J gene provides the rest. The J gene is TRBJ2-3, the V gene TRBV29-1; perhaps TRBD2 as D (5 bases). This CDR3 contains 18 residues. Germline loops: CDR1 SQVTM, CDR2 ANQGSEA. CDR3 bases read: TGCAGCACTAAACCTACTAGTTTTTCTGTATCGCGAGGAGAGACG. This codes for CSTKPTSFSVSRGET. The full CDR3 is CSTKPTSFSVSRGETQYF.

In the case of this clone: The read terminates 3 residues ahead of where the CDR3 ends, so the germline J gene completes it. The chain uses TRBV29-1 and TRBJ2-1; 9 bases fit TRBD2. Germline trimming cut 5 bases from V and 0 bases from J; bases unmatched to any gene: 8. Germline CDR1 and CDR2: SQVTM and ANQGSEA. The CDR3 is 16 residues long. The CDR3 protein is CSVTGLATSSYNEQFF. Incomplete CDR3 DNA: TGCAGCGTTACAGGACTAGCGACAAGCTCCTACAATGAG.

CDR3 sequence reads: CAWSEPGLGSLEQYF. The part of the CDR3 DNA that was read is TGTGCCTGGAGTGAACCGGGACTAGGGTCCCTCGAG. This chain uses TRBV30 with TRBJ2-7; 8 nucleotides line up with TRBD2. The read finishes 3 residues shy of the CDR3 end, and the germline J gene is used to complete it. Unmatched junction bases numbered 11, after V lost 1 base and J lost 6 bases. Germline V lookup: CDR1 GTSNPN, CDR2 SVGIG (reference sequence). The CDR3 is 15 amino acids.

Remarks on this clone: The read comes to an end 3 residues before the CDR3 does, leaving the germline J gene to fill in the end. The chain carries TRBV10-3 and TRBJ1-2; 7 bases are a match to TRBD1. The germline V gene encodes CDR1 ENHRY and CDR2 SYGVKD. CDR3 length: 15 residues. J was trimmed by 5 bases and V by 0 bases; bases with no gene match: 6. This chain's CDR3 is CAISESGDSLYGYTF. The part of the CDR3 DNA that was read is TGTGCCATCAGTGAGTCTGGGGACAGCCTTTATGGC.

Comments on this clone: The CDR3 is cut off 3 residues early in the read; its end comes from the germline J gene. The chain joins TRBV18 to TRBJ1-1, with D tentatively TRBD1 (5 bases). Trimming pared 3 bases from V and 4 bases from J, leaving 9 bases between. The CDR3 runs to 13 residues. CDR1 KGHSH and CDR2 LQKENI come from the germline V gene. The CDR3 sequence is CASSPSGSTEAFF. Incomplete CDR3 DNA: TGTGCCAGCTCACCGTCAGGGAGCACTGAA.

On this clone: The observed sequence ends 3 residues before the CDR3 terminus, with the missing tail filled in from the germline J gene. The chain recombines TRBV6-4 with TRBJ1-2, with D tentatively TRBD1 (5 bases). The CDR3 length is 16 residues. Looked up from germline, CDR1 is MRHNA and CDR2 is SNTAGT. The CDR3 sequence is CASSDSGTSETNDYTF. CDR3 bases read: TGTGCCAGCAGTGACTCCGGGACTAGCGAAACCAATGAC.

To note about this clone: Sequencing ends 3 residues short of the CDR3 end; the germline J gene provides the rest. The chain links TRBV29-1 to TRBJ1-2; the match to TRBD1 covers 8 bases. This CDR3 contains 12 residues. J lost 3 bases, V lost 7 bases, and 4 bases had no gene match. CDR1 and CDR2 (germline): SQVTM, ANQGSEA. The chain's CDR3 is CSAKTGDYGYTF. The CDR3 DNA, read in part, is TGCAGCGCTAAGACAGGGGACTATGGC.

Of note for this clone: From the germline J gene comes the end of the CDR3, since the read stops 3 residues before it. The rearrangement joins TRBV5-1 to TRBJ1-1, with TRBD1 identical over 7 bases. In germline, CDR1 is SGHRS, CDR2 YFSETQ. J was trimmed by 7 bases and V by 4 bases; bases with no gene match: 10. The CDR3 contains 14 residues. CDR3 residues: CASSPLNNRGEAFF. The CDR3 bases that were read are TGCGCCAGCAGCCCCCTAAACAACAGGGGTGAA.